This T cell receptor beta chain emerged from a study of blood T cells in healthy people across ages. Study-wide findings and caveats: The fall in TCR beta diversity per million T cells was roughly linear with age. Unknown CMV status may confound age-related changes in expanded clones. There were more naive CD4+ cells and higher diversity in long-lived donors than in aged donors. Any conclusive comparison of naive versus antigen-experienced cells was prevented by using unsorted PBMCs.

Sample-barcoded 5' priming and a J-beta primer mix drove a second PCR of about 6 to 12 cycles. TCRdb processed the 5' RACE reads anew with MiXCR; each CDR3 protein has one entry. Here the sample spans hundreds of thousands of distinct CDR3 sequences, more than 45% being singletons. Regarding this clonotype: The antigen is not known.

The CDR3 is 16 residues long. Per the germline V gene, CDR1 is SGHTA and CDR2 is FQGTGA. V was pared by 1 base and J by 0 bases, with 10 bases between. This chain connects TRBV7-3 to TRBJ2-1; D ambiguous. The sequencing input was blood. This TCR derives from a man aged 25 to 45 in good health. The CDR3: CASSLNAHYSYNEQFF. The CDR3 DNA follows: TGTGCCAGCAGCTTAAATGCGCATTACTCCTACAATGAGCAGTTCTTC.